The next 31 T cell receptor beta chains were all read from a single sample in a study of blood T cell repertoires in COVID-19. Sequencing used immunoSEQ multiplex PCR; TCRdb keeps in-frame clones, though not all of them. The sample holds some 32,000 clones, around 87% seen once. Input material: peripheral blood. Every receptor here comes from a man in his sixties with active COVID-19.

This rearrangement joins TRBV28 to TRBJ2-1; 15 bases align to TRBD2. In germline, CDR1 is MDHEN, CDR2 SYDVKM. The CDR3 has 15 amino acids. V lost 5 bases and J lost 9; bases outside the gene matches: 5. CDR3 protein: CASSRGTSGRPEQFF. CDR3 sequence (DNA): TGTGCCAGCAGTAGGGGGACTAGCGGGAGGCCTGAGCAGTTCTTC. Complete variable domain (other parts from reference TRBV28 and TRBJ2-1): DVKVTQSSRYLVKRTGEKVFLECVQDMDHENMFWYRQDPGLGLRLIYFSYDVKMKEKGDIPEGYSVSREKKERFSLILESASTNQTSMYLCASSRGTSGRPEQFFGPGTRLTVL.

The chain uses TRBV27 and TRBJ2-7; TRBD2 aligns across 11 bases. The germline CDR1 and CDR2 sequences are MNHEY and SMNVEV (reference sequence). J gave up 6 bases and V 8 bases, and 15 bases lay outside the gene matches. The CDR3 has 16 amino acids. CDR3 in DNA: TGTGCCAGCGGATTCCGACTTAGCGGGAGGGCCCGCGAGCAGTACTTC. Translated, it gives CASGFRLSGRAREQYF.

The V gene is TRBV11-1, the J gene TRBJ1-1; the match to TRBD1 covers 7 bases. The CDR3 covers 14 residues. J lost 1 base, V lost 5 bases, and 4 bases had no gene match. Germline CDR1 SGHAT, CDR2 FQDESV (reference sequence). CDR3 nucleotides: TGTGCCAGCAGCCCCGACAGGGCGAACACTGAAGCTTTCTTT. Its protein is CASSPDRANTEAFF.

The chain combines TRBV5-5 with TRBJ1-3; D gene unclear. V was shortened by 1 base and J by 0 bases, with 11 bases between the two germline ends. CDR3 length: 16 amino acids. Germline V gives CDR1 SGHKS, CDR2 YYEKEE (reference sequence). CDR3 DNA sequence: TGTGCCAGCAGCTTGAAGGAGCGCCTCTCTGGAAACACCATATATTTT. Encoded protein: CASSLKERLSGNTIYF.

This clone was recorded only once. The V call is TRBV30, the J call TRBJ1-2; 7 bases are shared with TRBD1. CDR3 length: 12 amino acids. V shed 1 base and J 10 bases; nucleotides not matched to a gene: 6. The germline V gene has CDR1 GTSNPN and CDR2 SVGIG (reference sequence). The CDR3 region is CAWSGTGTDYTF. CDR3 sequence (DNA): TGTGCCTGGAGTGGCACCGGGACAGACTACACCTTC. The full variable domain, with the rest looked up from reference TRBV30 and TRBJ1-2, is SQTIHQWPATLVQPVGSPLSLECTVEGTSNPNLYWYRQAAGRGLQLLFYSVGIGQISSEVPQNLSASRPQDRQFILSSKKLLLSDSGFYLCAWSGTGTDYTFGSGTRLTVV.

In DNA form, the CDR3 reads TGTGCCAGCAGCTTAGCGAGAGCAGGGGGCCAGGAGACCCAGTACTTC. It encodes CASSLARAGGQETQYF. The chain is built from TRBV7-6 and TRBJ2-5; 8 bases align to TRBD1. The CDR3 contains 16 residues. CDR1 and CDR2 (germline): SGHVS, FNYEAQ. V was pared by 0 bases and J by 5 bases, with 8 bases of the junction left unmatched.

This chain links TRBV29-1 with TRBJ2-2; 12 nucleotides match TRBD2. CDR1 is SQVTM, CDR2 ANQGSEA, per germline. The CDR3 length is 18 residues. V was clipped by 6 bases and J by 4 bases; unmatched bases: 15. As DNA, the CDR3 is TGCAGCGTCTCCTCTGGGAGACTAGCGGGAGAGGGCACCGGGGAGCTGTTTTTT. This encodes CSVSSGRLAGEGTGELFF.

This chain uses TRBV7-8 with TRBJ1-3; D may be TRBD1 (6 bases). Germline V gene sequence: CDR1 SGHVS, CDR2 FQNEAQ. Between the trimmed V and J ends, which lost 0 bases and 7 bases, there was a span of 13 bases. The length of the CDR3 is 15 residues. CDR3 protein: CASSLARQAWNTIYF. CDR3 bases: TGTGCCAGCAGCTTAGCGCGACAGGCTTGGAACACCATATATTTT.

This clone counts as large. The chain has TRBV5-5 and TRBJ2-2, with D possibly being TRBD2 (5 bases). CDR3 length: 15 amino acids. The germline CDR1 and CDR2 sequences are SGHKS and YYEKEE (reference sequence). Trimming took off 0 bases at V and 5 bases at J, with 11 bases between the two ends. The CDR3 spells CASSLGGVRTGELFF. The CDR3 region has the DNA TGTGCCAGCAGCTTGGGGGGAGTGAGGACCGGGGAGCTGTTTTTT.

The genes are TRBV9 and TRBJ2-3; tentatively, D is TRBD2 (5 bases). CDR3 length: 15 amino acids. Germline CDR1 and CDR2: SGDLS and YYNGEE. V lost 0 bases and J 0 bases, leaving 8 bases between the germline ends. This CDR3 is CASSVVGDSTDTQYF. The CDR3 nucleotides are TGTGCCAGCAGCGTAGTGGGAGACAGCACAGATACGCAGTATTTT.

The chain recombines TRBV4-3 with TRBJ2-3; 9 bases are shared with TRBD1. The germline gives CDR1 LGHNA, CDR2 YSLEER. The CDR3 extends over 17 amino acids. V was pared by 0 bases and J by 4 bases, with 8 bases of the junction left unmatched. The CDR3 protein is CASSQDLWDRVADTQYF. The CDR3 DNA reads as TGCGCCAGCAGCCAAGATCTCTGGGACAGGGTCGCAGATACGCAGTATTTT.

The chain combines TRBV5-1 with TRBJ1-4; 7 positions agree with TRBD1. J gave up 5 bases and V 2 bases, and 6 bases lay outside the gene matches. The CDR3 spans 15 residues. Germline CDR1 is SGHRS and CDR2 is YFSETQ. The CDR3 spells CASSLRDSPNEKLFF. Here the CDR3 DNA reads TGCGCCAGCAGCTTACGGGACAGTCCAAATGAAAAACTGTTTTTT.

The J gene is TRBJ2-5, the V gene TRBV20-1; 11 positions match TRBD2. The CDR3 extends over 15 amino acids. The germline CDR1 and CDR2 sequences are DFQATT and SNEGSKA (reference sequence). With 3 bases clipped from V and 5 bases from J, the junction kept 8 bases outside the gene matches. The CDR3 nucleotides read TGCAGTGCTAGTTTAGCGGGGGGGCCTCGGGAGACCCAGTACTTC. The encoded protein is CSASLAGGPRETQYF.

This clone appeared once. This chain links TRBV5-6 with TRBJ2-7, with a possible D match to TRBD2 (6 bases). V was trimmed by 3 bases and J by 6 bases, leaving 7 bases between them. This CDR3 contains 11 residues. Per germline, CDR1 SGHDT and CDR2 YYEEEE. CDR3 in DNA: TGTGCCAGCAGCTCGGGACTCGAGCAGTACTTC. It translates to CASSSGLEQYF. Supplemented by reference TRBV5-6 and TRBJ2-7, the full variable domain reads DAGVTQSPTHLIKTRGQQVTLRCSPKSGHDTVSWYQQALGQGPQFIFQYYEEEERQRGNFPDRFSGHQFPNYSSELNVNALLLGDSALYLCASSSGLEQYFGPGTRLTVT.

The chain links TRBV29-1 to TRBJ2-7, with a tentative D call TRBD1 (6 bases). The CDR3 spans 11 residues. Germline CDR1 reads SQVTM; CDR2 reads ANQGSEA. V was clipped by 7 bases and J by 1 base, with 8 bases between them. The CDR3 bases are TGCAGCGGGACAGATTCCTACGAGCAGTACTTC. Residues: CSGTDSYEQYF.

This chain connects TRBV4-2 to TRBJ1-2, with 7 bases matching TRBD1. Trimming took 0 bases from V and 6 from J; bases not matched to a gene: 7. CDR3 size: 15 residues. Germline V gives CDR1 LGHNA, CDR2 YNFKEQ. For the CDR3, the DNA is TGTGCCAGCAGCCAAGAGTTAGGGCAGGGGGATGGCTACACCTTC. Its protein product is CASSQELGQGDGYTF.

This sequence joins TRBV15 and TRBJ2-5; TRBD1 might be the D (6 bases). CDR1 is LNHNV and CDR2 is YYDKDF in the germline V gene (reference sequence). CDR3 length equals 14 residues. Trimming stripped 1 base from V and 6 bases from J, with 12 bases between. CDR3: CATSRGVQGKTQYF. In nucleotides, the CDR3 is TGTGCCACCAGCAGAGGTGTACAGGGAAAGACCCAGTACTTC.

This clone showed up just a few times. This chain connects TRBV29-1 to TRBJ2-1; TRBD1 is a possible D gene (6 bases). The CDR3 has 14 residues. Per germline, CDR1 SQVTM and CDR2 ANQGSEA. V gave up 2 bases and J gave up 5 bases, with 13 bases separating them. For the CDR3, the DNA is TGCAGCGTTGAAAAACAGGGACCCCACAATGAGCAGTTCTTC. It translates to CSVEKQGPHNEQFF.

This clone was seen a single time. This chain joins TRBV7-6 and TRBJ1-1; 7 bases agree with TRBD1. V gave up 5 bases and J gave up 4 bases; unmatched junction bases: 10. This CDR3 has 15 residues. Germline loops: CDR1 SGHVS, CDR2 FNYEAQ. CDR3 residues: CASSRGQFPVTEAFF. CDR3 sequence (DNA): TGTGCCAGCAGCCGGGGACAGTTCCCGGTCACTGAAGCTTTCTTT.

This clone was found a few times. The V and J genes are TRBV11-1 and TRBJ1-1; 9 bases agree with TRBD1. Germline V lookup: CDR1 SGHAT, CDR2 FQDESV (reference sequence). V gave up 5 bases and J gave up 5 bases; unmatched junction bases: 6. CDR3 length: 14 amino acids. In nucleotides, the CDR3 is TGTGCCAGCAGCCGTCGGACAGGGGCGACTGAAGCTTTCTTT. Its translation is CASSRRTGATEAFF.

J is TRBJ1-5 and V is TRBV19; 8 bases match TRBD1. J lost 10 bases, V lost 6 bases, and 14 bases had no gene match. The CDR3 sequence is 15 residues long. The germline CDR1 and CDR2 sequences are LNHDA and SQIVND (reference sequence). The CDR3 sequence is CASSYQGRGPLPQHF. CDR3 coding DNA: TGTGCCAGTAGCTATCAGGGCAGGGGGCCTCTTCCCCAGCATTTT.

This chain joins TRBV5-1 and TRBJ2-3; TRBD1 matches at 8 bases. Germline trimming cut 4 bases from V and 1 base from J; bases unmatched to any gene: 8. The CDR3 length is 16 residues. Germline V gives CDR1 SGHRS, CDR2 YFSETQ. CDR3: CASSDAGGAGTDTQYF. The CDR3 DNA sequence: TGCGCCAGCAGCGATGCAGGGGGCGCGGGCACAGATACGCAGTATTTT.

This clone was detected a few times. The chain is built from TRBV27 and TRBJ2-3; the match to TRBD2 covers 8 bases. Germline assignment: CDR1 MNHEY and CDR2 SMNVEV (reference sequence). The CDR3 extends over 18 amino acids. The trim removed 3 bases at V and 4 bases at J, leaving 15 bases unmatched. The CDR3 reads CASSFGWTSKYRADTQYF. The CDR3 DNA reads TGTGCCAGCAGTTTTGGTTGGACTAGCAAGTATAGGGCAGATACGCAGTATTTT.

The J gene is TRBJ1-6, the V gene TRBV9; D not resolved. Germline assignment: CDR1 SGDLS and CDR2 YYNGEE. Trimming stripped 0 bases from V and 8 bases from J, with 9 bases between. The CDR3 loop spans 14 amino acids. The CDR3 loop reads CASSVGQEYSPLHF. The CDR3 DNA follows: TGTGCCAGCAGCGTAGGTCAGGAATATTCACCCCTCCACTTT.

The genes are TRBV19 and TRBJ1-5; 8 positions agree with TRBD1. The J segment lost 7 bases and the V segment lost 4 bases, leaving 3 bases of the junction unmatched. Germline V gene sequence: CDR1 LNHDA, CDR2 SQIVND (reference sequence). The CDR3 is made up of 13 amino acids. This CDR3 is CASSTTGEQPQHF. CDR3 coding DNA: TGTGCCAGTAGTACGACAGGGGAGCAGCCCCAGCATTTT.

CDR3 sequence reads: CAIGWTGALLQETQYF. Written as DNA, the CDR3 is TGTGCCATCGGCTGGACAGGGGCCCTTCTTCAAGAGACCCAGTACTTC. This chain joins TRBV10-3 and TRBJ2-5; 9 nucleotides align to TRBD1. Germline loops: CDR1 ENHRY, CDR2 SYGVKD. After removal of 8 bases from V and 2 bases from J, the junction contained 12 bases not matched to a gene. The CDR3 loop spans 16 amino acids.

The chain uses TRBV5-6 and TRBJ2-3, with a weak D call TRBD1 (6 bases). CDR1 and CDR2 from the germline V gene are SGHDT and YYEEEE. The CDR3 runs to 14 residues. V was pared by 6 bases and J by 4 bases, with 15 bases between. The CDR3 coding sequence is TGTGCCAGCACCCAAGTGGGGGCCCCAGATACGCAGTATTTT. Translation: CASTQVGAPDTQYF.

The chain has TRBV7-2 and TRBJ1-4, with TRBD1 matching over 8 bases. This CDR3 region has 16 residues. The germline V gene has CDR1 SGHTA and CDR2 FQGNSA. The V gene end was trimmed by 1 base and the J gene end by 7 bases; junction bases not matched to a gene: 8. The CDR3 reads CASSLGQGARLEKLFF. The CDR3 region has the DNA TGTGCCAGCAGCTTAGGGCAGGGGGCGCGACTTGAAAAACTGTTTTTT. The complete variable domain, with remaining parts taken from reference TRBV7-2 and TRBJ1-4, reads GAGVSQSPSNKVTEKGKDVELRCDPISGHTALYWYRQSLGQGLEFLIYFQGNSAPDKSGLPSDRFSAERTGGSVSTLTIQRTQQEDSAVYLCASSLGQGARLEKLFFGSGTQLSVL.

The CDR3 reads CASSQGQGGEFF. The CDR3 bases are TGTGCCAGCAGCCAGGGACAGGGTGGGGAGTTCTTC. The chain links TRBV3-1 (or the pseudogene TRBV3-2) to TRBJ2-1; TRBD1 matches at 9 bases. The CDR3 loop spans 12 amino acids. CDR1 and CDR2 from the germline V gene are LGHDT and YNNKEL (reference sequence). V trimming: 3 bases; J trimming: 14 bases; junction bases outside the gene matches: 5.

The chain uses TRBV11-2 and TRBJ2-7; TRBD1 agrees at 9 bases. This CDR3 comprises 14 residues. The V and J ends lost 4 bases and 5 bases, in that order; junction bases with no gene match: 6. Germline values: CDR1 SGHAT, CDR2 FQNNGV. CDR3 protein: CASSSGTGPHEQYF. The CDR3 bases are TGTGCCAGCAGCTCCGGGACAGGGCCGCACGAGCAGTACTTC.

This sequence joins TRBV5-5 and TRBJ1-3; D not certain. V was shortened by 1 base and J by 0 bases, with 8 bases between the two germline ends. This CDR3 region has 15 residues. Germline CDR1 and CDR2: SGHKS and YYEKEE (reference sequence). CDR3 nucleotides: TGTGCCAGCAGCTTGACAGTCAGCTCTGGAAACACCATATATTTT. This translates into CASSLTVSSGNTIYF.